The 9 T cell receptor beta chains below were found in one sample sequenced in a study of T cell repertoires in ileal Crohn's disease. TCRdb keeps only in-frame clones here, not all; method: immunoSEQ multiplex PCR. The profile shows 7,200 or so clones, roughly 72% of them singletons. Time point defined: neoterminal ileum biopsy at postoperative endoscopy, about 6 months after surgery. Sequenced material: ileal tissue. Every receptor here comes from an adult with Crohn's disease.

With respect to this clone: The CDR3 end shows no conserved phenylalanine or tryptophan, and so a read error is likely. The rearrangement links TRBV11-2 to TRBJ2-7; the D gene is possibly TRBD1 (6 bases). CDR1 and CDR2 from the germline V gene are SGHAT and FQNNGV. V was cut by 3 bases and J by 2 bases, with 14 bases left in between. The CDR3 has 15 residues. Here the CDR3 DNA reads TGTGCCAGCAGCTTCATCCAGGGGCAAACCTACGAGCAGTACTAC. Protein: CASSFIQGQTYEQYY.

The chain has TRBV6-1 and TRBJ2-2; 7 bases line up with TRBD2. Germline V gives CDR1 MNHNS, CDR2 SASEGT. The CDR3 covers 16 residues. With V trimmed by 4 bases and J by 2 bases, 7 bases remained unmatched. CDR3 in amino acids: CASSGASGLNTGELFF. The DNA of the CDR3 is TGTGCCAGCAGTGGGGCTAGCGGTTTAAACACCGGGGAGCTGTTTTTT.

This clone was counted once. The J gene is TRBJ2-6, the V gene TRBV2, with 9 bases aligning to TRBD1. V dropped 6 bases and J dropped 3; count of bases not matched to a gene: 9. The CDR3 runs to 17 residues. Germline V gives CDR1 SNHLY, CDR2 FYNNEI. The CDR3 sequence: CASRPGTGTVGANVLTF. CDR3 sequence (DNA): TGTGCCAGCAGACCCGGGACAGGGACTGTTGGGGCCAACGTCCTGACTTTC.

The chain recombines TRBV18 with TRBJ1-4, with unresolved D. This CDR3 spans 14 amino acids. Deletions cut 1 base from V and 7 bases from J, with 10 bases between. Germline V gene sequence: CDR1 KGHSH, CDR2 LQKENI. The CDR3 DNA is TGTGCCAGCTCACCACAATTAGAGGGTGAAAAACTGTTTTTT. Translating it yields CASSPQLEGEKLFF.

The rearrangement links TRBV7-9 to TRBJ2-7; D is possibly TRBD1 (6 bases). This CDR3 has 12 amino acids. CDR1 is SEHNR, CDR2 FQNEAQ, per germline (reference sequence). Between the trimmed V and J ends, which lost 5 bases and 13 bases, there was a span of 18 bases. The CDR3 loop is CASSPTGLLHYF. The DNA of the CDR3 is TGTGCCAGCAGCCCGACAGGACTTCTACACTACTTC.

CDR3 sequence reads: CASSFPDSGNTIYF. DNA for the CDR3: TGCGCCAGCAGCTTTCCAGACTCTGGAAACACCATATATTTT. J is TRBJ1-3 and V is TRBV5-1; D is undetermined. V lost 2 bases, J lost 0 bases, and 6 bases lay in between. The germline gives CDR1 SGHRS, CDR2 YFSETQ. This CDR3 contains 14 residues.

The genes are TRBV15 and TRBJ1-3; 7 nucleotides agree with TRBD1. The CDR3 totals 14 residues. CDR1 is LNHNV, CDR2 YYDKDF, per germline (reference sequence). Losses at the gene ends were 3 bases for V and 8 bases for J; bases not matched to a gene: 7. CDR3 amino acids: CATSSYRQGDTIYF. The CDR3 region has the DNA TGTGCCACCAGCAGCTACAGACAGGGAGACACCATATATTTT.

Turning to this clone: The sample carries other DNA sequences with the same CDR3. V and J are TRBV30 and TRBJ1-4; possible D gene TRBD1, 6 bases. The V end lost 2 bases, the J end lost 6 bases, and 10 bases lay between the germline ends. The CDR3 length is 13 residues. Germline loops: CDR1 GTSNPN, CDR2 SVGIG (reference sequence). The chain's CDR3 is CAWSSGVDEKLFF. CDR3 coding DNA: TGTGCCTGGAGTTCAGGGGTGGATGAAAAACTGTTTTTT.

The V and J genes are TRBV14 and TRBJ2-7; D perhaps matches TRBD2 (6 bases). This CDR3 is 15 amino acids long. The germline CDR1 and CDR2 sequences are SGHDN and FVKESK. The ends were cut back, 0 bases at V and 3 bases at J, with 12 bases in the middle. CDR3 region: CASSQEDEGGYEQYF. In DNA, the CDR3 is TGTGCCAGCAGCCAAGAGGATGAGGGAGGCTACGAGCAGTACTTC.